A selection of T cell receptor beta chains follows, all from one sample in a study of STAT5B mutations in CD4+ large granular lymphocyte leukemia. The method was immunoSEQ multiplex PCR; TCRdb's version includes in-frame clones alone and lacks a portion of them. The sample comprises approximately 33,000 clones, 88% of which are singletons, and approximately 0.94% rests with the top ten. Sample: CD4+ T cells from blood buffy coats. The origin of the receptors is a human donor in good health. CDR3s include the opening cysteine and the closing phenylalanine or tryptophan.

v_call: TRBV6-6; cdr3_aa: CASSYPGGYEQYF
v_call: TRBV5-1; cdr3_aa: CASGGYTEAFF
v_call: TRBV5-1; cdr3_aa: CASSRYYEQYF
v_call: TRBV7-8; cdr3_aa: CASSNPGTVERNTIYF
v_call: TRBV6-1; cdr3_aa: CASRRGVGSETQYF
v_call: TRBV6-5; cdr3_aa: CASSYSLAGAYEQYF
v_call: TRBV18; cdr3_aa: CASSRENEQYF
v_call: TRBV4-1; cdr3_aa: CASSQAVNTEAFF
v_call: TRBV6-1; cdr3_aa: CASSEWTGANYGYTF
v_call: TRBV5-1; cdr3_aa: CASSSGGGQETQYF
v_call: TRBV13; cdr3_aa: CASTWGRGLSPLHF
v_call: TRBV11-2; cdr3_aa: CASSHGGGQETQYF
v_call: TRBV19; cdr3_aa: CATRHNGGEPTDTQYF
v_call: TRBV11-3; cdr3_aa: CASSLGDTGFTDTQYF
v_call: TRBV19; cdr3_aa: CASSSRGQGGTDTQYF
v_call: TRBV7-6; cdr3_aa: CASSRTVDRNQPQHF
v_call: TRBV18; cdr3_aa: CASSPGQVPETQYF
v_call: TRBV4-1; cdr3_aa: CASSRSGTRGASDTQYF
v_call: TRBV6-4; cdr3_aa: CASSAELRGGSPLHF
v_call: TRBV5-1; cdr3_aa: CASSQGQNYGYTF
v_call: TRBV7-8; cdr3_aa: CASTDPGLADYEQYF
v_call: TRBV5-1; cdr3_aa: CASSLGRGNQPQHF
v_call: TRBV7-8; cdr3_aa: CASSSLTGTGVYGTDTQYF
v_call: TRBV7-9; cdr3_aa: CASSFSTGHTEAFF
v_call: TRBV6-5; cdr3_aa: CASSYSRTSYGYTF
v_call: TRBV4-3; cdr3_aa: CASSLEGGSGNTIYF
v_call: TRBV11-2; cdr3_aa: CASSRTGFDGYTF
v_call: TRBV6-5; cdr3_aa: CASSDDRDTEAFF
v_call: TRBV19; cdr3_aa: CASRGWENQPQHF
v_call: TRBV11-3; cdr3_aa: CASRDQSTYNEQFF
v_call: TRBV7-6; cdr3_aa: CASSLSRGEEQPQHF
v_call: TRBV4-1; cdr3_aa: CASSQLGTGNTEAFF
v_call: TRBV7-2; cdr3_aa: CASRGGNTDTQYF
v_call: TRBV6-6; cdr3_aa: CASSYSQGFGNTIYF
v_call: TRBV5-1; cdr3_aa: CASSSQRGAAYEQYF
v_call: TRBV19; cdr3_aa: CASSTRGSQPQHF
v_call: TRBV5-1; cdr3_aa: CASRSASTGSYEQYF
v_call: TRBV7-8; cdr3_aa: CASSPIIRARGTGELFF
v_call: TRBV19; cdr3_aa: CASMGNNNEQFF
v_call: TRBV11-2; cdr3_aa: CASSLGLGQPLSHNYGYTF
v_call: TRBV7-9; cdr3_aa: CASSLTTNTEAFF
v_call: TRBV30; cdr3_aa: CAWQYSGRSTDTQYF
v_call: TRBV7-6; cdr3_aa: CASSLGGTDTQYF
v_call: TRBV5-1; cdr3_aa: CASTTGQPNTEAFF
v_call: TRBV2; cdr3_aa: CASSEVLAVTTGELFF
v_call: TRBV9; cdr3_aa: CASSKRLAGGGEQYF
v_call: TRBV6-5; cdr3_aa: CASSYSVGSTGELFF
v_call: TRBV10-3; cdr3_aa: CATKGFSQGATDTQYF
v_call: TRBV5-1; cdr3_aa: CASSLDMAGLVTEAFF
v_call: TRBV18; cdr3_aa: CASSPQGTEEAFF
v_call: TRBV7-9; cdr3_aa: CASSFQYNSPLHF
v_call: TRBV10-1; cdr3_aa: CASSWDRSKMNTEAFF
v_call: TRBV11-2; cdr3_aa: CASSTQGNTIYF